The 27 T cell receptor beta chains below were found in one sample sequenced in a study of shared clonotypes between healthy human individuals. Profiling relied on immunoSEQ multiplex PCR, and the TCRdb table lists in-frame clones only, not all of them. Of some 1.4 million clones listed, around 97% are singletons. The material sequenced was naive CD4+ T cells sorted from blood. The sample's subset: CD45RA+ positively selected. The receptors stem from a young man in good health.

V gene TRBV4-3 combines with J gene TRBJ2-3, with 11 bases that match TRBD2. The trim removed 1 base at V and 4 bases at J, leaving 10 bases unmatched. Germline CDR1 reads LGHNA; CDR2 reads YSLEER. This CDR3 is built from 18 residues. The CDR3 spells CASSQVIAGGPRADTQYF. In nucleotides, the CDR3 is TGCGCCAGCAGCCAAGTGATAGCGGGAGGGCCGAGGGCAGATACGCAGTATTTT.

The J gene is TRBJ2-1, the V gene TRBV5-4, with D perhaps being TRBD1 or TRBD2 (5 bases each). Per the germline V gene, CDR1 is SGHNT and CDR2 is YYREEE (reference sequence). V lost 5 bases, J lost 4 bases, and 13 bases lay in between. CDR3 length: 14 residues. CDR3 protein: CASSGGRAYNEQFF. The CDR3 region has the DNA TGTGCCAGCAGTGGGGGAAGGGCTTACAATGAGCAGTTCTTC. The complete variable domain, with remaining parts taken from reference TRBV5-4 and TRBJ2-1, reads ETGVTQSPTHLIKTRGQQVTLRCSSQSGHNTVSWYQQALGQGPQFIFQYYREEENGRGNFPPRFSGLQFPNYSSELNVNALELDDSALYLCASSGGRAYNEQFFGPGTRLTVL.

The chain joins TRBV27 to TRBJ2-5, with 11 bases matching TRBD2. CDR3 length: 17 amino acids. Looked up from germline, CDR1 is MNHEY and CDR2 is SMNVEV (reference sequence). J lost 2 bases, V lost 5 bases, and 10 bases had no gene match. CDR3 sequence reads: CASSKGLAGGWQETQYF. In DNA, the CDR3 is TGTGCCAGCAGTAAGGGGCTAGCGGGAGGATGGCAAGAGACCCAGTACTTC.

The V and J genes are TRBV7-9 and TRBJ2-7; D possibly corresponds to TRBD1 (6 bases). Germline-derived CDR1 and CDR2 are SEHNR and FQNEAQ (reference sequence). The CDR3 has 14 amino acids. Trimming removed 5 bases from V and 3 bases from J, with 14 bases in between. Here the CDR3 reads CASSQTGQNYEQYF. The CDR3 DNA reads TGTGCCAGCAGCCAAACAGGACAGAACTACGAGCAGTACTTC.

CDR3 sequence (DNA): TGTGCCAGCAGCCGAGACAGGGGCTCCTACGAGCAGTACTTC. Residues: CASSRDRGSYEQYF. V usage is TRBV14 and J usage is TRBJ2-7; the match to TRBD1 covers 8 bases. J was trimmed by 0 bases and V by 4 bases; bases with no gene match: 2. The germline CDR1 and CDR2 sequences are SGHDN and FVKESK. The CDR3 has 14 residues.

The chain couples TRBV7-2 to TRBJ2-1, with 7 bases lining up with TRBD2. V gave up 0 bases and J gave up 3 bases; unmatched junction bases: 5. CDR1 is SGHTA and CDR2 is FQGNSA in the germline V gene. The CDR3 extends over 16 amino acids. Here the CDR3 reads CASSLASAGYYNEQFF. The CDR3 DNA follows: TGTGCCAGCAGCTTAGCTTCAGCGGGGTACTACAATGAGCAGTTCTTC.

Worth noting for this clone: Other DNA sequences in the sample encode the same CDR3. The rearrangement uses TRBV11-2 and TRBJ2-1; 9 positions match TRBD2. Germline values: CDR1 SGHAT, CDR2 FQNNGV. This CDR3 has 16 amino acids. V dropped 1 base and J dropped 0; count of bases not matched to a gene: 1. The chain's CDR3 is CASSLGAGGSYNEQFF. CDR3 nucleotides: TGTGCCAGCAGCTTAGGAGCGGGAGGCTCCTACAATGAGCAGTTCTTC.

As concerns this clone: The same CDR3 also results from other DNA sequences found in this sample. The gene calls are TRBV6-5 and TRBJ2-3; the D gene is possibly TRBD1 (6 bases). V lost 0 bases and J lost 3, with 7 bases in between. This CDR3 region has 14 residues. Germline V lookup: CDR1 MNHEY, CDR2 SVGAGI. The CDR3 loop is CASSYSRGTDTQYF. The DNA of the CDR3 is TGTGCCAGCAGTTACTCCAGGGGTACAGATACGCAGTATTTT.

The V call is TRBV10-3, the J call TRBJ2-1; D gene uncertain. Germline CDR1 and CDR2: ENHRY and SYGVKD. V gave up 0 bases and J gave up 12 bases, with 12 bases separating them. This CDR3 is built from 13 residues. CDR3 residues: CAISESAVRVQFF. CDR3 in DNA: TGTGCCATCAGTGAGTCGGCAGTAAGGGTGCAGTTCTTC.

The rearrangement uses TRBV4-1 and TRBJ2-7, with TRBD2 matching 11 bases. The V segment lost 1 base and the J segment 1 base; nucleotides outside the gene matches: 3. The CDR3 loop spans 16 amino acids. Germline V CDR1 and CDR2: MGHRA, YSYEKL. CDR3 in DNA: TGCGCCAGCAGCCAAGTTACTAGCGGGGGTTCCTACGAGCAGTACTTC. Translating it yields CASSQVTSGGSYEQYF.

This clone was recorded once. This rearrangement joins TRBV18 to TRBJ2-1, with D unclear. Germline values: CDR1 KGHSH, CDR2 LQKENI. The CDR3 spans 17 residues. Trimming pared 0 bases from V and 7 bases from J, leaving 19 bases between. The DNA of the CDR3 is TGTGCCAGCTCACCACCCTTGGCCCAGAATTTAGGAAATGAGCAGTTCTTC. It is translated as CASSPPLAQNLGNEQFF.

The genes are TRBV2 and TRBJ2-5, with 9 bases identical to TRBD1. CDR1 is SNHLY and CDR2 is FYNNEI in the germline V gene. The CDR3 is made up of 16 amino acids. J was trimmed by 7 bases and V by 4 bases; bases with no gene match: 13. The CDR3 reads CASSAGRDRDGGTQYF. CDR3 DNA sequence: TGTGCCAGCAGTGCTGGTCGGGACAGGGATGGGGGGACCCAGTACTTC.

The chain employs TRBV4-3 and TRBJ2-3; possible D gene TRBD1, 6 bases. This CDR3 is 14 amino acids long. V lost 0 bases to trimming and J lost 5 bases, with 9 bases between them. CDR1 LGHNA and CDR2 YSLEER come from the germline V gene. CDR3 residues: CASSQDVGGDTQYF. Written as DNA, the CDR3 is TGCGCCAGCAGCCAAGACGTAGGGGGAGATACGCAGTATTTT.

Here the CDR3 reads CASSFGASDEQYF. The CDR3 coding sequence is TGTGCCAGCAGCTTCGGTGCGTCTGATGAGCAGTACTTC. The rearrangement links TRBV7-6 to TRBJ2-7; D call uncertain. V was cut by 3 bases and J by 7 bases, with 13 bases left in between. CDR1 is SGHVS, CDR2 FNYEAQ, per germline. The length of the CDR3 is 13 residues.

J is TRBJ2-3 and V is TRBV10-3; no definite D call. This CDR3 region has 13 residues. Germline V gene sequence: CDR1 ENHRY, CDR2 SYGVKD. Trimming removed 5 bases from V and 2 bases from J, with 8 bases in between. The CDR3 DNA is TGTGCCATCAGTCCACAGCCCACAGATACGCAGTATTTT. This translates into CAISPQPTDTQYF.

The genes are TRBV2 and TRBJ1-5; no clear D gene. CDR3 length equals 15 residues. CDR1 is SNHLY and CDR2 is FYNNEI in the germline V gene. Trimming pared 2 bases from V and 2 bases from J, leaving 10 bases between. The CDR3 DNA follows: TGTGCCAGCAGTGAAAAGGTTACCCGCAATCAGCCCCAGCATTTT. This sequence encodes CASSEKVTRNQPQHF.

This chain links TRBV5-1 with TRBJ2-3; 15 bases align to TRBD2. The CDR3 runs 16 residues. Trimming removed 3 bases from V and 6 bases from J; junction bases left unmatched: 5. Germline V gene data show CDR1 as SGHRS and CDR2 as YFSETQ. The CDR3 loop reads CASSWTGTSGRDTQYF. DNA for the CDR3: TGCGCCAGCAGCTGGACCGGGACTAGCGGGAGGGATACGCAGTATTTT.

The chain joins TRBV10-3 to TRBJ1-5, with D perhaps matching TRBD1 (5 bases). Germline CDR1 is ENHRY and CDR2 is SYGVKD. The CDR3 length is 13 residues. V dropped 4 bases and J dropped 6 bases, with 10 bases sitting between them. The CDR3 DNA follows: TGTGCCATCAGTGTAGGGGTGGGTCAGCCCCAGCATTTT. Encoded protein: CAISVGVGQPQHF.

The gene calls are TRBV7-9 and TRBJ1-1, with D unclear. Germline V lookup: CDR1 SEHNR, CDR2 FQNEAQ (reference sequence). The V and J ends lost 3 bases and 7 bases respectively, with 9 bases between them. This CDR3 has 12 residues. The CDR3 nucleotides read TGTGCCAGCAGCTTGGACGGGCATGAAGCTTTCTTT. It translates to CASSLDGHEAFF.

The rearrangement joins TRBV27 to TRBJ1-4; D unresolved. Germline values: CDR1 MNHEY, CDR2 SMNVEV (reference sequence). The CDR3 covers 13 residues. Trimming removed 3 bases from V and 8 bases from J, with 10 bases in between. The CDR3: CASSFGTREKLFF. The CDR3 DNA reads as TGTGCCAGCAGTTTCGGCACGAGGGAAAAACTGTTTTTT. Full variable domain (remainder filled in from reference TRBV27 and TRBJ1-4): EAQVTQNPRYLITVTGKKLTVTCSQNMNHEYMSWYRQDPGLGLRQIYYSMNVEVTDKGDVPEGYKVSRKEKRNFPLILESPSPNQTSLYFCASSFGTREKLFFGSGTQLSVL.

The chain recombines TRBV10-3 with TRBJ2-7; D is uncertain. Trimming left V 7 bases short and J 4 bases short, with 17 bases between. The CDR3 totals 14 residues. Germline V lookup: CDR1 ENHRY, CDR2 SYGVKD. This CDR3 is CAIKEVLRAYEQYF. The CDR3 DNA is TGTGCCATCAAGGAAGTTTTGCGAGCATACGAGCAGTACTTC.

The chain uses TRBV27 and TRBJ2-1; 7 bases match TRBD2. V lost 5 bases, J lost 4 bases, and 11 bases stayed unmatched. This CDR3 is built from 16 residues. Germline CDR1 MNHEY, CDR2 SMNVEV (reference sequence). The CDR3 nucleotides read TGTGCCAGCAGTAGACCTCCTAGCGGCCCTTACAATGAGCAGTTCTTC. This sequence encodes CASSRPPSGPYNEQFF.

This chain connects TRBV9 to TRBJ2-2; no firm D call. Germline V CDR1 and CDR2: SGDLS, YYNGEE. CDR3 length equals 15 residues. Trimming stripped 2 bases from V and 0 bases from J, with 8 bases between. This CDR3 is CASSVLSANTGELFF. CDR3 nucleotides: TGTGCCAGCAGCGTTCTCTCCGCGAACACCGGGGAGCTGTTTTTT.

The chain is built from TRBV10-1 and TRBJ1-1, with 7 bases matching TRBD1. V lost 3 bases to trimming and J lost 0 bases; unmatched junction nucleotides: 7. The CDR3 extends over 16 amino acids. Germline CDR1 is WNHNN and CDR2 is SYGVQD (reference sequence). CDR3 bases: TGCGCCAGCAGTGACTTCAGGACAGGCATGAACACTGAAGCTTTCTTT. Translating gives CASSDFRTGMNTEAFF.

V usage is TRBV5-6 and J usage is TRBJ2-7; D is uncertain. V was clipped by 4 bases and J by 5 bases, with 10 bases between them. The CDR3 sequence is 12 residues long. Germline V gives CDR1 SGHDT, CDR2 YYEEEE. CDR3 sequence: CASSPRFHEQYF. In nucleotides, the CDR3 is TGTGCCAGCAGCCCGCGGTTCCACGAGCAGTACTTC.

The gene calls are TRBV6-1 and TRBJ2-7, with 9 bases that match TRBD2. V trimming: 2 bases; J trimming: 10 bases; junction bases outside the gene matches: 6. The CDR3 contains 13 residues. Germline CDR1 reads MNHNS; CDR2 reads SASEGT. The CDR3 sequence is CASSEWLAGLQYF. CDR3 coding DNA: TGTGCCAGCAGTGAATGGCTAGCGGGACTCCAGTACTTC.

The chain recombines TRBV15 with TRBJ2-5, with 7 bases aligning to TRBD1. Germline CDR1 reads LNHNV; CDR2 reads YYDKDF (reference sequence). Unmatched junction bases numbered 6, after V lost 1 base and J lost 4 bases. The CDR3 contains 15 residues. The CDR3 DNA reads TGTGCCACCAGCAGAGGACCAGGGGGTTTAGAGACCCAGTACTTC. Its protein is CATSRGPGGLETQYF.